The subject of this entry is one TCR beta chain. The sample originates from a study of blood T cell repertoires in COVID-19. As for the study in general: Whether acute or convalescent, the COVID-19 samples came from the United States, Italy and Spain. T cells, B-cell-depleted T cells, or PBMCs provided the cDNA or gDNA that served as material.

Original processing methods: Reference gene primer amplification in the assay estimated nucleated cell counts. Measured with immunoSEQ multiplex PCR; TCRdb has only the in-frame clones, and not every one. V and J calls plus clone size are reproduced from that table; the DNA served to infer D and trimming. The sample includes 180,000 or so clones, 82% of them seen just once. The CDR3 runs 13 residues. Trimming left V 0 bases short and J 6 bases short, with 11 bases between. Germline CDR1 SQVTM, CDR2 ANQGSEA. The V call is TRBV29-1, the J call TRBJ1-2; TRBD1 is a possible D gene (5 bases). Sequencing input: peripheral blood. The clonotype comes from a woman in her seventies with acute or convalescent COVID-19. This CDR3 reads CSVEDLRGHGYTF. DNA for the CDR3: TGCAGCGTTGAAGATCTAAGGGGCCATGGCTACACCTTC.